This T cell receptor beta chain emerged from a study of blood T cell repertoires in COVID-19. Study-wide context: The United States, Italy and Spain supplied acute and convalescent COVID-19 samples. PBMCs, B-cell-depleted T cells, or T cells provided the cDNA or gDNA that made up the material.

The V end was cut by 1 base, the J end by 3 bases, with 15 bases between. The CDR3 is made up of 17 amino acids. In germline, CDR1 is SGHVS, CDR2 FQNEAQ. Study processing details: Amplified reference gene primers provided the basis for estimating nucleated cell counts. Profiled with immunoSEQ multiplex PCR; TCRdb holds only in-frame clones, not every one. V, J and clone size derive from that table, while D and trimming were established from the DNA sequence. The sample holds about 100,000 clones; 65% to 90% are singletons and the top ten take 3.8%. This receptor was obtained from a man aged 60 to 69 with acute or convalescent COVID-19. The rearrangement links TRBV7-8 to TRBJ2-2; D remains ambiguous. The sample was peripheral blood. In DNA, the CDR3 is TGTGCCAGCAGCTTAGGAAGGAGCCGAAGACACACCGGGGAGCTGTTTTTT. Its protein is CASSLGRSRRHTGELFF. Full variable domain (outside the CDR3, taken from reference TRBV7-8 and TRBJ2-2): GAGVSQSPRYKVAKRGQDVALRCDPISGHVSLFWYQQALGQGPEFLTYFQNEAQLDKSGLPSDRFFAERPEGSVSTLKIQRTQQEDSAVYLCASSLGRSRRHTGELFFGEGSRLTVL.